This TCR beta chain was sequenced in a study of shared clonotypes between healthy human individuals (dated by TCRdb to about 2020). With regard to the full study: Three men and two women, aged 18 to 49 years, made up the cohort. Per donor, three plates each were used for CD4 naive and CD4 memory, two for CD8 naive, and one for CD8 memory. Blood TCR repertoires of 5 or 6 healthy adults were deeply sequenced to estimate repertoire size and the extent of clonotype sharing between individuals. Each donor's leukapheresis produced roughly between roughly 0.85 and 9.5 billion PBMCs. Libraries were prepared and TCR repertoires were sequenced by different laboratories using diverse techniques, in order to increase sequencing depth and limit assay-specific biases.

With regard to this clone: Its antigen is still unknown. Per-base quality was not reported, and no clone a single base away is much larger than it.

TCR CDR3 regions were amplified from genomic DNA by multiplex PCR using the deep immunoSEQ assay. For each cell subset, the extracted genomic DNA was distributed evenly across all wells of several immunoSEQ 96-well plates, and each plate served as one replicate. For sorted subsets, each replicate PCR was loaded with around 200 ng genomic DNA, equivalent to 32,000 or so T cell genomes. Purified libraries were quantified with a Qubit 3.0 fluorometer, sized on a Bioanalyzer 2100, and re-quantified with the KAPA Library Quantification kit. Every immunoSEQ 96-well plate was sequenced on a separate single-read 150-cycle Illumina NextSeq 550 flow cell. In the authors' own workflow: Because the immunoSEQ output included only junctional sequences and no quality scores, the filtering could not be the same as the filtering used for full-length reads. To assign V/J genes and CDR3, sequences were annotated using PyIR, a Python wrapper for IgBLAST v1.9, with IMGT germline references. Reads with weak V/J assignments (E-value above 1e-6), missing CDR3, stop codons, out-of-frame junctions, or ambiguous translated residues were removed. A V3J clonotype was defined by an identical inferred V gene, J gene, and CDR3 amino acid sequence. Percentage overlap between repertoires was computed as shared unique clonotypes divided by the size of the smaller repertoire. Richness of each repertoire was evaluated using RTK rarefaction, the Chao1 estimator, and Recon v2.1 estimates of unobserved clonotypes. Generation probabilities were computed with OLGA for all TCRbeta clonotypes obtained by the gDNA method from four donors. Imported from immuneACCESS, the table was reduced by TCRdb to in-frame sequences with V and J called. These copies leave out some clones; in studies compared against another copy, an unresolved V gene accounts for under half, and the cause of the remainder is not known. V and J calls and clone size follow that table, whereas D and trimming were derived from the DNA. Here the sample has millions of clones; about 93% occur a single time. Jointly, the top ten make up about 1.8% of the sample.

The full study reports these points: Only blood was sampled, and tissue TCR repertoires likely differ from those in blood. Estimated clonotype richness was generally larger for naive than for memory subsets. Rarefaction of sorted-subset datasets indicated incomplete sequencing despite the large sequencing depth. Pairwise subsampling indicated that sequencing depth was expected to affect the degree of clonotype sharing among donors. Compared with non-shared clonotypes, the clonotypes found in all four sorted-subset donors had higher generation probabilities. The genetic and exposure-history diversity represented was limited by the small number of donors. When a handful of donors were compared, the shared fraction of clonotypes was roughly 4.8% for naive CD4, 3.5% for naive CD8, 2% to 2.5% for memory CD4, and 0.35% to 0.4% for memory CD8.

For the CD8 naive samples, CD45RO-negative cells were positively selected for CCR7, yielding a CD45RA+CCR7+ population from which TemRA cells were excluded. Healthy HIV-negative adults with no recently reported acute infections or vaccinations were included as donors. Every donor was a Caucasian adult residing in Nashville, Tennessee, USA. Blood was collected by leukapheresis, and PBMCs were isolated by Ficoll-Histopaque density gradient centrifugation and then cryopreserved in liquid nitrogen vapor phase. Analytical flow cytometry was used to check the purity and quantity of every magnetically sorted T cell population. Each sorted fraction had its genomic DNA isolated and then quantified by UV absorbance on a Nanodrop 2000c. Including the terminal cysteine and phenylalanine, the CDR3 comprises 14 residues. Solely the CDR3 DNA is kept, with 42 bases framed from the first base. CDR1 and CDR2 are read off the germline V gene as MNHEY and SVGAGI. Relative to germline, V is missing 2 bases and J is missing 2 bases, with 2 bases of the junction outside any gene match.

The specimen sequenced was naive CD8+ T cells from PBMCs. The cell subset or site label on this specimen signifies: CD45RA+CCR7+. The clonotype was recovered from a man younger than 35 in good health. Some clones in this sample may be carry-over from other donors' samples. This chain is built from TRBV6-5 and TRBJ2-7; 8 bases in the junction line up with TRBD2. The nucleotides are TGTGCCAGCAGTTACGAACTAGCGGCCTACGAGCAGTACTTC. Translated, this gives CASSYELAAYEQYF.